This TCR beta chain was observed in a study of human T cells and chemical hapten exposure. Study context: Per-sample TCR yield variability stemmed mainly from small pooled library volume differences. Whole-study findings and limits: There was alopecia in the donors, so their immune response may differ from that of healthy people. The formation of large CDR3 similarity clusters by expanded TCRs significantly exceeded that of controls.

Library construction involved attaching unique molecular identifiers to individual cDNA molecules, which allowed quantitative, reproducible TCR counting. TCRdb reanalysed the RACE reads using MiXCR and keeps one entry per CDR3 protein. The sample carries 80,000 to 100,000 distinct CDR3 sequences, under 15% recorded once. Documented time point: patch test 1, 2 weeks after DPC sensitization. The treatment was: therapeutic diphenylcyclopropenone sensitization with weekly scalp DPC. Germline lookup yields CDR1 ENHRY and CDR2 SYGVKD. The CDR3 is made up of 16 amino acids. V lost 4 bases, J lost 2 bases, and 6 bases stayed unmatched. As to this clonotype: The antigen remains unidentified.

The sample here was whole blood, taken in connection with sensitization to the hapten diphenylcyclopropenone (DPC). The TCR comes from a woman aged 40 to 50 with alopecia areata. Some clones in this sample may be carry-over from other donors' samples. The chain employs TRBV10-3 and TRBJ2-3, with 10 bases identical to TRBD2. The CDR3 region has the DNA TGTGCCATCAGTGGATCTAGCGGGAGTACCACAGATACGCAGTATTTT. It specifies CAISGSSGSTTDTQYF.